What follows are 27 T cell receptor beta chains derived from one specimen sequenced in a study of blood T cell repertoires in COVID-19. Using immunoSEQ multiplex PCR, the repertoire was profiled, and TCRdb retains in-frame clones only, with some absent. Of tens of thousands of clones listed, about 88% are singletons. Specimen: peripheral blood. The receptors derive from a man aged 55 to 70 with active COVID-19.

The CDR3 loop reads CASSSWTGLTDTQYF. The CDR3 DNA reads as TGCGCCAGCAGCTCTTGGACAGGACTCACAGATACGCAGTATTTT. The chain joins TRBV5-1 to TRBJ2-3; 7 bases align to TRBD1. This CDR3 is built from 15 residues. The V gene end was trimmed by 3 bases and the J gene end by 2 bases; junction bases not matched to a gene: 6. Germline lookup yields CDR1 SGHRS and CDR2 YFSETQ.

V gene TRBV10-2 combines with J gene TRBJ2-3; tentatively, D is TRBD2 (5 bases). CDR1 WSHSY and CDR2 SAAADI come from the germline V gene. The ends were cut back, 1 base at V and 0 bases at J, with 11 bases in the middle. The CDR3 runs to 16 residues. CDR3 residues: CASSELVGVSTDTQYF. CDR3 in DNA: TGCGCCAGCAGTGAGTTGGTGGGAGTGAGCACAGATACGCAGTATTTT.

The chain carries TRBV11-3 and TRBJ2-1; 9 nucleotides match TRBD2. Germline CDR1 reads SGHNT; CDR2 reads YENEEA. The CDR3 totals 14 residues. V lost 5 bases and J lost 6; bases outside the gene matches: 5. CDR3 nucleotide sequence: TGTGCCAGCAGCCTTAGCGGGAGAGTCAATGAGCAGTTCTTC. Translating it yields CASSLSGRVNEQFF.

The chain links TRBV28 to TRBJ2-7, with no clear D. Trimming left V 5 bases short and J 5 bases short, with 10 bases between. CDR1 and CDR2 (germline): MDHEN, SYDVKM. This CDR3 is 12 amino acids long. CDR3 in amino acids: CASSASTDEQYF. Written as DNA, the CDR3 is TGTGCCAGCAGTGCCTCAACGGACGAGCAGTACTTC.

The V call is TRBV11-2, the J call TRBJ2-3; TRBD2 might be the D (6 bases). The V end lost 6 bases, the J end lost 6 bases, and 25 bases lay between the germline ends. Looked up from germline, CDR1 is SGHAT and CDR2 is FQNNGV. This CDR3 contains 17 residues. The CDR3 DNA sequence: TGTGCCAGCAGACATCTTAAAGGGACTTCTATATCCGATACGCAGTATTTT. It specifies CASRHLKGTSISDTQYF.

The chain recombines TRBV19 with TRBJ2-2, with 12 bases lining up with TRBD2. The CDR3 runs 16 residues. The V and J ends lost 7 bases and 7 bases, in that order; junction bases with no gene match: 10. Germline V lookup: CDR1 LNHDA, CDR2 SQIVND (reference sequence). The CDR3 region is CASTTPTSGRFGELFF. CDR3 nucleotides: TGTGCCAGTACCACACCCACTAGCGGGAGGTTCGGGGAGCTGTTTTTT.

CDR3 sequence (DNA): TGCGCCAGCAGCCCCGCCCGGGGGGCGGGCTACAATGAGCAGTTCTTC. This gives the protein CASSPARGAGYNEQFF. The chain links TRBV5-1 to TRBJ2-1, with D perhaps TRBD2 (7 bases). The germline V and J ends were trimmed by 4 bases and 3 bases, with 17 bases remaining between them. Germline CDR1 is SGHRS and CDR2 is YFSETQ. CDR3 length equals 16 residues.

In its sample, this clone was seen a few times. This chain uses TRBV19 with TRBJ2-7, with TRBD2 identical over 10 bases. The trim removed 3 bases at V and 6 bases at J, leaving 17 bases unmatched. Germline CDR1 and CDR2: LNHDA and SQIVND (reference sequence). The CDR3 is 18 amino acids. Here the CDR3 DNA reads TGTGCCAGTAGTATGTATGGGTTCCCTAGCGGGAGTCGTGGCGAGCAGTACTTC. Amino acid sequence: CASSMYGFPSGSRGEQYF. Looking up the rest from reference TRBV19 and TRBJ2-7 gives the full variable domain: DGGITQSPKYLFRKEGQNVTLSCEQNLNHDAMYWYRQDPGQGLRLIYYSQIVNDFQKGDIAEGYSVSREKKESFPLTVTSAQKNPTAFYLCASSMYGFPSGSRGEQYFGPGTRLTVT.

The chain employs TRBV4-1 and TRBJ2-6; D remains unclear. V was pared by 4 bases and J by 4 bases, with 14 bases between. This CDR3 has 16 residues. Germline CDR1 is MGHRA and CDR2 is YSYEKL. The CDR3 coding sequence is TGCGCCAGCAGCCTTCCCTCTGTTCGGGGGGCCAACGTCCTGACTTTC. It codes for CASSLPSVRGANVLTF.

Here the CDR3 DNA reads TGTGCCAGTAGTATTTCGGGACAGTGGATTGGGCAGCCCCAGCATTTT. Protein product: CASSISGQWIGQPQHF. The chain is built from TRBV19 and TRBJ1-5; 7 bases agree with TRBD1. Germline V CDR1 and CDR2: LNHDA, SQIVND (reference sequence). CDR3 size: 16 residues. V lost 3 bases, J lost 7 bases, and 12 bases stayed unmatched.

The chain couples TRBV4-2 to TRBJ2-7; 11 bases match TRBD1. Trimming removed 1 base from V and 4 bases from J; junction bases left unmatched: 6. CDR3 size: 16 residues. Germline V gene lookup returns CDR1 LGHNA and CDR2 YNFKEQ. The CDR3 sequence is CASSQGRGQGGYEQYF. CDR3 bases: TGTGCCAGCAGCCAAGGCCGGGGACAGGGGGGATACGAGCAGTACTTC.

The V gene is TRBV10-3, the J gene TRBJ2-7; 7 bases are a match to TRBD1. CDR3 length: 17 amino acids. The V and J ends lost 3 bases and 0 bases, in that order; junction bases with no gene match: 11. Looked up from germline, CDR1 is ENHRY and CDR2 is SYGVKD. CDR3 in amino acids: CAISDDLRTGYSYEQYF. Written as DNA, the CDR3 is TGTGCCATCAGTGATGATCTTCGGACAGGTTACTCCTACGAGCAGTACTTC.

The J gene is TRBJ1-2, the V gene TRBV5-1; D is unresolved. The germline V and J ends were trimmed by 2 bases and 0 bases, with 5 bases remaining between them. The CDR3 loop spans 13 amino acids. CDR1 and CDR2 (germline): SGHRS, YFSETQ. DNA of the CDR3: TGCGCCAGCAGCTTTAAAACTAACTATGGCTACACCTTC. Encoded protein: CASSFKTNYGYTF.

The V and J genes are TRBV7-8 and TRBJ1-4; D remains unclear. Deletions cut 0 bases from V and 5 bases from J, with 10 bases between. The germline CDR1 and CDR2 sequences are SGHVS and FQNEAQ. This CDR3 has 15 residues. The CDR3 loop is CASSLARRENEKLFF. The CDR3 DNA reads TGTGCCAGCAGCTTAGCGCGGCGGGAGAATGAAAAACTGTTTTTT.

V usage is TRBV27 and J usage is TRBJ2-3; 12 bases are a match to TRBD2. Germline values: CDR1 MNHEY, CDR2 SMNVEV (reference sequence). Trimming at V came to 5 bases and at J to 5 bases, leaving 11 bases not matched to a gene. The CDR3 extends over 17 amino acids. The CDR3: CASSPTPSGRVGDTQYF. The DNA of the CDR3 is TGTGCCAGCAGTCCGACCCCTAGCGGGAGGGTAGGAGATACGCAGTATTTT.

This chain joins TRBV12-3 or TRBV12-4 and TRBJ1-1; TRBD1 is a possible D gene (5 bases). The CDR3 length is 13 residues. V shed 4 bases and J shed 5 bases, with 11 bases lying between them. The CDR3 region is CASSWGDGTEAFF. In DNA, the CDR3 is TGTGCCAGCAGTTGGGGGGATGGAACTGAAGCTTTCTTT.

V gene TRBV28 combines with J gene TRBJ2-5, with 9 bases identical to TRBD1. Germline assignment: CDR1 MDHEN and CDR2 SYDVKM. V was pared by 2 bases and J by 1 base, with 5 bases of the junction left unmatched. This CDR3 is 16 amino acids long. CDR3 in amino acids: CASSLKPGQGQETQYF. As DNA, the CDR3 is TGTGCCAGCAGTTTAAAGCCGGGACAGGGCCAAGAGACCCAGTACTTC.

V gene TRBV7-9 combines with J gene TRBJ2-7, with a possible D match to TRBD2 (5 bases). The V and J ends lost 7 bases and 0 bases respectively, with 13 bases between them. Germline V gene data show CDR1 as SEHNR and CDR2 as FQNEAQ (reference sequence). This CDR3 is built from 14 residues. CDR3 in DNA: TGTGCCAGCACCCCAGCGGAGGCCTCCTACGAGCAGTACTTC. Translation: CASTPAEASYEQYF.

This chain uses TRBV7-6 with TRBJ2-7; D gene ambiguous. The CDR3 totals 15 residues. Germline V gives CDR1 SGHVS, CDR2 FNYEAQ. The V and J ends lost 1 base and 2 bases respectively, with 12 bases between them. Here the CDR3 reads CASSLEAAWAYEQYF. CDR3 nucleotides: TGTGCCAGCAGCTTAGAGGCGGCCTGGGCCTACGAGCAGTACTTC.

The chain combines TRBV6-4 with TRBJ2-1; 7 nucleotides match TRBD2. CDR1 and CDR2 (germline): MRHNA, SNTAGT. CDR3 size: 17 residues. The trim removed 8 bases at V and 0 bases at J, leaving 13 bases unmatched. CDR3 sequence reads: CASQKIAGLSSYNEQFF. For the CDR3, the DNA is TGTGCCAGCCAAAAAATAGCGGGCCTCAGCTCCTACAATGAGCAGTTCTTC.

This chain joins TRBV2 and TRBJ2-1; a possible D gene is TRBD2 (6 bases). CDR3 length equals 18 residues. Germline assignment: CDR1 SNHLY and CDR2 FYNNEI. V lost 1 base and J 0 bases, leaving 16 bases between the germline ends. In DNA, the CDR3 is TGTGCCAGCAGTGAAGGGGACTTGTGGGAAAGCTCCTACAATGAGCAGTTCTTC. Protein: CASSEGDLWESSYNEQFF.

This clone was seen only once. The chain links TRBV7-6 to TRBJ2-5, with TRBD2 matching 7 bases. Trimming cost V 5 bases and J 5 bases; bases outside gene matches: 17. Germline CDR1 is SGHVS and CDR2 is FNYEAQ. The CDR3 covers 17 residues. CDR3 protein: CASSQLAEEAIGETQYF. The CDR3 DNA follows: TGTGCCAGCAGCCAGCTAGCGGAGGAGGCGATTGGGGAGACCCAGTACTTC.

This chain joins TRBV2 and TRBJ2-5, with 12 bases fitting TRBD2. The CDR3 runs 17 residues. V dropped 3 bases and J dropped 5; count of bases not matched to a gene: 10. Germline V gives CDR1 SNHLY, CDR2 FYNNEI. The CDR3 protein is CASSDGKLAGGRETQYF. CDR3 nucleotide sequence: TGTGCCAGCAGTGATGGGAAACTAGCGGGAGGCAGGGAGACCCAGTACTTC.

The chain recombines TRBV5-5 with TRBJ2-7, with TRBD2 as a possible D gene (5 bases). Trimming stripped 3 bases from V and 2 bases from J, with 12 bases between. CDR1 SGHKS and CDR2 YYEKEE come from the germline V gene (reference sequence). The length of the CDR3 is 14 residues. The CDR3 loop reads CASSSDWGAYEQYF. CDR3 coding DNA: TGTGCCAGCAGCTCTGACTGGGGAGCCTACGAGCAGTACTTC.

This clone has a handful of counts. This chain links TRBV10-3 with TRBJ2-2, with TRBD2 matching over 8 bases. Trimming removed 8 bases from V and 5 bases from J; junction bases left unmatched: 7. The length of the CDR3 is 14 residues. CDR1 is ENHRY and CDR2 is SYGVKD in the germline V gene. CDR3 nucleotides: TGTGCCATCCAAAGCGGGAGAGGGACCGGGGAGCTGTTTTTT. It encodes CAIQSGRGTGELFF.

The chain links TRBV2 to TRBJ2-7; weak D call: TRBD1 (6 bases). V lost 5 bases and J lost 6, with 8 bases in between. The germline V gene has CDR1 SNHLY and CDR2 FYNNEI. The CDR3 runs to 11 residues. CDR3 DNA: TGTGCCAGCAGTCGAGGGGGCGAGCAGTACTTC. Its protein product is CASSRGGEQYF.

The chain employs TRBV5-1 and TRBJ2-7; tentatively, D is TRBD1 (7 bases). The germline CDR1 and CDR2 sequences are SGHRS and YFSETQ. Trimming removed 3 bases at V and 1 base at J, with 14 bases between. There are 15 residues in the CDR3. DNA for the CDR3: TGCGCCAGCAGCTCAACGCGGGGACAGTCCTACGAGCAGTACTTC. This encodes CASSSTRGQSYEQYF.